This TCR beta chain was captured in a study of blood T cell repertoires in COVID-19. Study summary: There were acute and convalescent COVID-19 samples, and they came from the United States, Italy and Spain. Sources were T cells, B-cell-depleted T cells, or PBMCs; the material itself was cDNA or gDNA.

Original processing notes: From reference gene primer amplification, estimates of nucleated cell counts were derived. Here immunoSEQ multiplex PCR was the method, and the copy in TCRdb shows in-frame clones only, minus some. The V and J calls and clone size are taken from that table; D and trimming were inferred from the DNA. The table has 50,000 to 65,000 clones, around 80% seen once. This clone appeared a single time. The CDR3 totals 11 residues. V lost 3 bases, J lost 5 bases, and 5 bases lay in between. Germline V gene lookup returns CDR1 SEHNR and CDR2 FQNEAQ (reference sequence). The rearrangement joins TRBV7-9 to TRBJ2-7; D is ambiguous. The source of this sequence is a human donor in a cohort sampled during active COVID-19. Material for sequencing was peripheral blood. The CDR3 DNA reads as TGTGCCAGCAGCTTGGCGGACGAGCAGTACTTC. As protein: CASSLADEQYF.